The TCR beta chain described here comes from a study of blood T cell repertoires in COVID-19. Background on the study: The study drew acute and convalescent COVID-19 samples from the United States, Italy and Spain. T cells, B-cell-depleted T cells, or PBMCs provided the cDNA or gDNA that served as material.

In the original analysis: Estimation of nucleated cell counts relied on the amplification of reference gene primers. TCRdb's table, derived via immunoSEQ multiplex PCR, lists solely in-frame clones and lacks some. For V, J and clone size, that table is used; D and trimming come from the DNA. This sample has under 95,000 clones, with just over 90% found just once. Germline V gene data show CDR1 as SNHLY and CDR2 as FYNNEI. This CDR3 region has 15 residues. V lost 8 bases to trimming and J lost 9 bases; unmatched junction nucleotides: 10. Sequences were obtained from peripheral blood. The chain recombines TRBV2 with TRBJ2-1; 13 bases agree with TRBD2. The sequence came from a woman between 45 and 65 years old in a cohort sampled during active COVID-19. CDR3 in amino acids: CASGLTGLAGFEQFF. Written as DNA, the CDR3 is TGTGCCAGCGGATTAACGGGACTAGCGGGATTTGAGCAGTTCTTC. Combining the CDR3 with reference TRBV2 and TRBJ2-1 gives the whole variable domain EPEVTQTPSHQVTQMGQEVILRCVPISNHLYFYWYRQILGQKVEFLVSFYNNEISEKSEIFDDQFSVERPDGSNFTLKIRSTKLEDSAMYFCASGLTGLAGFEQFFGPGTRLTVL.